The 27 T cell receptor beta chains below come from one sample, sequenced in a study of blood T cell repertoires in COVID-19. The protocol was immunoSEQ multiplex PCR, while the TCRdb copy is restricted to in-frame clones and leaves out a portion. The sample includes about 150,000 clones, approximately 84% of them seen just once. Sequences were obtained from peripheral blood. The receptors come from a woman over 75 with acute or convalescent COVID-19.

V gene TRBV19 combines with J gene TRBJ2-3, with D possibly being TRBD2 (5 bases). The germline CDR1 and CDR2 sequences are LNHDA and SQIVND (reference sequence). CDR3 length: 13 amino acids. V lost 5 bases, J lost 4 bases, and 10 bases lay in between. The CDR3: CASSRGLADTQYF. The CDR3 nucleotides read TGTGCCAGTAGTCGGGGTCTCGCAGATACGCAGTATTTT.

The chain joins TRBV7-2 to TRBJ1-1, with D hard to call. CDR1 SGHTA and CDR2 FQGNSA come from the germline V gene. The CDR3 loop spans 16 amino acids. V was clipped by 5 bases and J by 5 bases, with 21 bases between them. CDR3: CASSLGRRELATEAFF. The CDR3 nucleotides are TGTGCCAGCAGCCTAGGCCGTCGGGAACTAGCGACTGAAGCTTTCTTT.

V and J are TRBV30 and TRBJ2-3; the D gene is possibly TRBD2 (5 bases). This CDR3 spans 12 amino acids. V lost 0 bases to trimming and J lost 10 bases, with 11 bases between them. CDR1 is GTSNPN and CDR2 is SVGIG in the germline V gene (reference sequence). In DNA, the CDR3 is TGTGCCTGGAGTGTTCTAGGCGGGTCGCAGTATTTT. Translated, it gives CAWSVLGGSQYF.

This clone has a handful of counts. V is TRBV7-2 and J is TRBJ1-2; 9 bases agree with TRBD1. With 5 bases clipped from V and 5 bases from J, the junction kept 9 bases outside the gene matches. The CDR3 sequence is 15 residues long. CDR1 and CDR2 from the germline V gene are SGHTA and FQGNSA. The CDR3 nucleotides are TGTGCCAGCAGCCCAAACGGACAGGGGAGGTATGGCTACACCTTC. Its protein is CASSPNGQGRYGYTF.

The chain has TRBV5-1 and TRBJ2-3; 8 bases line up with TRBD1. Germline values: CDR1 SGHRS, CDR2 YFSETQ. Germline trimming cut 4 bases from V and 0 bases from J; bases unmatched to any gene: 10. The CDR3 is 17 residues long. The DNA for the CDR3 is TGCGCCAGCAGCCCCGGACAGGGAAGGGCTAGCACAGATACGCAGTATTTT. It is translated as CASSPGQGRASTDTQYF.

This clone was seen a few times. The chain couples TRBV27 to TRBJ2-2; D perhaps matches TRBD2 (6 bases). This CDR3 has 14 amino acids. Germline V lookup: CDR1 MNHEY, CDR2 SMNVEV (reference sequence). The germline V and J ends were trimmed by 3 bases and 5 bases, with 10 bases remaining between them. The CDR3 reads CASSLEGRTGELFF. The CDR3 nucleotides are TGTGCCAGCAGTTTGGAGGGGCGGACCGGGGAGCTGTTTTTT.

The chain is built from TRBV4-1 and TRBJ1-4, with D possibly TRBD1 on 5 matching bases. The CDR3 totals 15 residues. Trimming cost V 3 bases and J 8 bases, with 16 bases left between them. Germline loops: CDR1 MGHRA, CDR2 YSYEKL. The CDR3 region is CASSHTGTRGEKLFF. In DNA form, the CDR3 reads TGCGCCAGCAGCCATACCGGGACTCGGGGAGAAAAACTGTTTTTT.

The V and J genes are TRBV2 and TRBJ1-5, with D tentatively TRBD1 (5 bases). The CDR3 runs to 14 residues. Germline V gene lookup returns CDR1 SNHLY and CDR2 FYNNEI. Trimming removed 3 bases at V and 6 bases at J, with 12 bases between. Here the CDR3 reads CASSDTGQIQPQHF. Here the CDR3 DNA reads TGTGCCAGCAGTGATACAGGTCAGATTCAGCCCCAGCATTTT.

The sample holds a few counts of this clone. This sequence joins TRBV2 and TRBJ2-1, with unresolved D. The CDR3 has 14 residues. CDR1 and CDR2 (germline): SNHLY, FYNNEI. The V and J ends lost 8 bases and 5 bases respectively, with 16 bases between them. The CDR3 loop reads CASGQWPHNNEQFF. The CDR3 nucleotides are TGTGCCAGCGGCCAGTGGCCCCATAACAATGAGCAGTTCTTC.

This clone was observed a handful of times. The chain recombines TRBV14 with TRBJ1-1; 7 positions match TRBD1. The V gene's germline CDR1 is SGHDN and CDR2 FVKESK. This CDR3 is 15 amino acids long. The ends lost 6 bases at V and 1 base at J; junction bases unmatched: 8. The CDR3 DNA reads as TGTGCCAGCAGAACTACCGGGACAGCGAACACTGAAGCTTTCTTT. It yields the protein CASRTTGTANTEAFF.

This clone was counted only a few times. V usage is TRBV3-1 (or the pseudogene TRBV3-2) and J usage is TRBJ2-7; weak D call: TRBD1 (5 bases). V lost 0 bases and J lost 3, with 24 bases in between. Germline assignment: CDR1 LGHDT and CDR2 YNNKEL (reference sequence). The CDR3 is 19 residues long. The CDR3 sequence: CASSQEPTWPGHLNYEQYF. The DNA for the CDR3 is TGTGCCAGCAGCCAAGAACCAACCTGGCCTGGACACCTTAACTACGAGCAGTACTTC.

J is TRBJ1-6 and V is TRBV6-1; possible D gene TRBD1, 5 bases. The V end was cut by 2 bases, the J end by 3 bases, with 8 bases between. Germline V gene lookup returns CDR1 MNHNS and CDR2 SASEGT. This CDR3 comprises 15 residues. For the CDR3, the DNA is TGTGCCAGCAGTGAACAGGGCCGCTATAATTCACCCCTCCACTTT. Translating gives CASSEQGRYNSPLHF.

The V gene is TRBV29-1, the J gene TRBJ2-1; 8 nucleotides match TRBD2. V lost 7 bases to trimming and J lost 9 bases; unmatched junction nucleotides: 11. The CDR3 runs to 13 residues. Germline values: CDR1 SQVTM, CDR2 ANQGSEA. The chain's CDR3 is CSAEGLAGTEQFF. The CDR3 DNA is TGCAGCGCCGAGGGGTTAGCGGGGACTGAGCAGTTCTTC.

The gene calls are TRBV2 and TRBJ2-1; 8 bases map to TRBD2. V shed 7 bases and J 7 bases; nucleotides not matched to a gene: 9. Looked up from germline, CDR1 is SNHLY and CDR2 is FYNNEI. The CDR3 contains 14 residues. The CDR3 region has the DNA TGTGCCAGCACAGAGCGGGAGTCAGGAAATGAGCAGTTCTTC. Translating gives CASTERESGNEQFF.

This clone was found a few times. The chain is built from TRBV4-1 and TRBJ2-7, with TRBD1 matching 9 bases. The trim removed 4 bases at V and 6 bases at J, leaving 7 bases unmatched. The CDR3 sequence is 14 residues long. The V gene's germline CDR1 is MGHRA and CDR2 YSYEKL. CDR3 in amino acids: CASSPYGTGTEQYF. The CDR3 DNA reads TGCGCCAGCAGCCCTTACGGGACAGGGACCGAGCAGTACTTC.

The chain recombines TRBV7-8 with TRBJ1-5; perhaps TRBD1 as D (6 bases). The CDR3 contains 18 residues. V lost 0 bases to trimming and J lost 1 base, with 16 bases between them. Germline V lookup: CDR1 SGHVS, CDR2 FQNEAQ. For the CDR3, the DNA is TGTGCCAGCAGCTTAGCGAGTGGAACAGGGCCGAGCAATCAGCCCCAGCATTTT. This encodes CASSLASGTGPSNQPQHF.

V usage is TRBV2 and J usage is TRBJ1-5, with 8 bases aligning to TRBD1. The J segment lost 4 bases and the V segment lost 6 bases, leaving 5 bases of the junction unmatched. Germline V gives CDR1 SNHLY, CDR2 FYNNEI. This CDR3 contains 14 residues. The CDR3 DNA sequence: TGTGCCAGCAGCTTCACAGGGGGTAATCAGCCCCAGCATTTT. Residues: CASSFTGGNQPQHF.

This chain joins TRBV3-1 (or the pseudogene TRBV3-2) and TRBJ1-5; no reliable D call. Germline V gene lookup returns CDR1 LGHDT and CDR2 YNNKEL (reference sequence). V lost 4 bases and J 8 bases, leaving 9 bases between the germline ends. This CDR3 is built from 12 residues. DNA of the CDR3: TGTGCCAGCAGCCCCTTAGGAGAGCCCCAGCATTTT. Translating gives CASSPLGEPQHF.

The chain has TRBV7-9 and TRBJ2-3; 8 bases fit TRBD2. The ends lost 5 bases at V and 6 bases at J; junction bases unmatched: 10. The CDR3 runs 15 residues. CDR1 SEHNR and CDR2 FQNEAQ come from the germline V gene (reference sequence). The CDR3 region has the DNA TGTGCCAGCAGCATACTAGCGGCGTCGCTGGATACGCAGTATTTT. Translation gives CASSILAASLDTQYF.

This sequence joins TRBV4-2 and TRBJ1-2; TRBD1 agrees at 7 bases. With V trimmed by 4 bases and J by 4 bases, 9 bases remained unmatched. CDR1 is LGHNA, CDR2 YNFKEQ, per germline. The CDR3 consists of 15 residues. This chain's CDR3 is CASSPGVQGTYGYTF. The CDR3 DNA reads as TGTGCCAGCAGCCCAGGAGTACAGGGGACCTATGGCTACACCTTC.

V is TRBV6-6 and J is TRBJ1-1, with no clear D. Trimming shortened V by 2 bases and J by 5 bases, and 6 bases separated the two germline ends. The CDR3 length is 12 residues. Germline V gene data show CDR1 as MNHNY and CDR2 as SVGAGI (reference sequence). This CDR3 is CASSYPPTEAFF. DNA of the CDR3: TGTGCCAGCAGTTACCCCCCGACTGAAGCTTTCTTT.

The rearrangement joins TRBV2 to TRBJ2-7, with D hard to call. Germline lookup yields CDR1 SNHLY and CDR2 FYNNEI. The germline V and J ends were trimmed by 0 bases and 6 bases, with 3 bases remaining between them. This CDR3 has 11 amino acids. The CDR3 sequence is CASSEASEQYF. The CDR3 nucleotides are TGTGCCAGCAGTGAAGCCAGCGAGCAGTACTTC.

The chain uses TRBV5-1 and TRBJ1-1; D ambiguous. The germline V gene has CDR1 SGHRS and CDR2 YFSETQ. V lost 4 bases and J lost 1, with 11 bases in between. The CDR3 contains 14 residues. The CDR3 is CASSIRDRNTEAFF. CDR3 bases: TGCGCCAGCAGCATCCGGGATCGGAACACTGAAGCTTTCTTT.

The rearrangement joins TRBV7-6 to TRBJ2-7; D not certain. This CDR3 region has 15 residues. CDR1 SGHVS and CDR2 FNYEAQ come from the germline V gene. The V end was cut by 5 bases, the J end by 6 bases, with 20 bases between. The CDR3 region is CASSPQAHSSGEQYF. The CDR3 region has the DNA TGTGCCAGCAGCCCCCAGGCCCACAGTTCAGGCGAGCAGTACTTC.

In DNA form, the CDR3 reads TGTGCCAGCAGTGAAACCCGCGGACAAGTTGAAGCTTTCTTT. As protein: CASSETRGQVEAFF. The rearrangement uses TRBV6-1 and TRBJ1-1; tentative D call: TRBD1 (5 bases). The V and J ends lost 2 bases and 7 bases respectively, with 14 bases between them. The CDR3 length is 14 residues. Germline CDR1 MNHNS, CDR2 SASEGT.

This clone was observed a few times. CDR3 loop: CATEGDSYEQYF. The CDR3 nucleotides read TGTGCCACCGAGGGAGACTCCTACGAGCAGTACTTC. The chain combines TRBV2 with TRBJ2-7, with D possibly TRBD2 on 5 matching bases. Germline V gene sequence: CDR1 SNHLY, CDR2 FYNNEI. The CDR3 spans 12 residues. Trimming cost V 10 bases and J 0 bases, with 10 bases left between them.

This clone was seen only once. An end of the junction differs from the germline gene, which may be a read error. V usage is TRBV11-2 and J usage is TRBJ2-3; maybe TRBD1 (5 bases). This CDR3 comprises 13 residues. Germline assignment: CDR1 SGHAT and CDR2 FQNNGV. This CDR3 is CASSLVLDSPPNF. The CDR3, as DNA: TGTGCCAGCAGCTTAGTTCTAGACAGTCCTCCCAATTTT.